This is a list of T cell receptor beta chains from one sample in a study of T cells in Graves' hyperthyroidism and ophthalmopathy. TCRdb independently ran MiXCR on the multiplex PCR reads; one entry per CDR3 protein. The sample comprises about 270,000 distinct CDR3 sequences, about 24% of which are singletons, and under 40% rests with the top ten. Sequencing was performed on blood. The receptors were sampled from a woman aged 40 to 49 with Graves' ophthalmopathy. Both conserved end residues are part of each CDR3. Fields, in order: V gene, J gene, D gene, clone size, CDR3 protein, CDR3 DNA. The D gene is left open where the match is weak. The size field is filled for only some rows; it gives once, few, many or a size class.

v_call: TRBV6-5; j_call: TRBJ2-7; d_call: -; clone_size: -; cdr3_aa: CASSYGRGASYEQYF; cdr3_nt: TGTGCCAGCAGTTATGGAAGGGGGGCCTCCTACGAGCAGTACTTC
v_call: TRBV27; j_call: TRBJ2-7; d_call: TRBD2; clone_size: many; cdr3_aa: CASSSVGGVGEQYF; cdr3_nt: TGTGCCAGCAGTTCCGTGGGAGGGGTCGGCGAGCAGTACTTC
v_call: TRBV28; j_call: TRBJ1-5; d_call: -; clone_size: many; cdr3_aa: CASSPANSGRPNQHF; cdr3_nt: TGTGCCAGCAGTCCCGCCAACAGTGGCCGACCTAACCAGCATTTT
v_call: TRBV19; j_call: TRBJ1-1; d_call: -; clone_size: few; cdr3_aa: CATQEGRTAFF; cdr3_nt: TGTGCCACTCAGGAGGGGCGGACGGCTTTCTTT
v_call: TRBV5-1; j_call: TRBJ2-2; d_call: TRBD2; clone_size: many; cdr3_aa: CASSLELAGVNGELFF; cdr3_nt: TGCGCCAGCAGCTTGGAACTAGCGGGAGTAAACGGGGAGCTGTTTTTT
v_call: TRBV30; j_call: TRBJ1-1; d_call: -; clone_size: many; cdr3_aa: CAWSTPGSREAFF; cdr3_nt: TGTGCCTGGAGTACTCCAGGCTCTCGTGAAGCTTTCTTT
v_call: TRBV3-1; j_call: TRBJ1-1; d_call: -; clone_size: many; cdr3_aa: CASSRAGSEAFF; cdr3_nt: TGTGCCAGCAGCCGGGCCGGTTCGGAAGCTTTCTTT
v_call: TRBV4-1; j_call: TRBJ2-7; d_call: -; clone_size: many; cdr3_aa: CASRGGRPNEQYF; cdr3_nt: TGCGCCAGTAGGGGGGGTCGGCCTAACGAGCAGTACTTC
v_call: TRBV27; j_call: TRBJ1-1; d_call: -; clone_size: many; cdr3_aa: CASSGGRRNTEAFF; cdr3_nt: TGTGCCAGCAGCGGGGGAAGAAGGAACACTGAAGCTTTCTTT
v_call: TRBV2; j_call: TRBJ1-5; d_call: TRBD1; clone_size: many; cdr3_aa: CASRNDRVGNQPQHF; cdr3_nt: TGTGCCAGCAGGAACGACAGGGTAGGAAATCAGCCCCAGCATTTT
v_call: TRBV6-5; j_call: TRBJ1-1; d_call: TRBD1; clone_size: -; cdr3_aa: CASSYLGQGDGEAFF; cdr3_nt: TGTGCCAGCAGTTACCTGGGACAGGGCGACGGAGAAGCTTTCTTT
v_call: TRBV28; j_call: TRBJ1-5; d_call: -; clone_size: -; cdr3_aa: CASSFPRGNQPQHF; cdr3_nt: TGTGCCAGCAGTTTCCCCAGGGGCAATCAGCCCCAGCATTTT
v_call: TRBV9; j_call: TRBJ2-3; d_call: TRBD2; clone_size: -; cdr3_aa: CASSTRLAGDTQYF; cdr3_nt: TGTGCCAGCAGCACCCGACTAGCTGGGGATACGCAGTATTTT
v_call: TRBV11-2; j_call: TRBJ2-5; d_call: TRBD2; clone_size: -; cdr3_aa: CASSSHSGSRETQYF; cdr3_nt: TGTGCCAGCAGCTCCCATAGCGGGAGTCGGGAGACCCAGTACTTC
v_call: TRBV28; j_call: TRBJ2-7; d_call: TRBD1; clone_size: -; cdr3_aa: CASSLVGTASYEQYF; cdr3_nt: TGTGCCAGCAGTTTAGTTGGGACAGCCTCCTACGAGCAGTACTTC
v_call: TRBV27; j_call: TRBJ2-5; d_call: TRBD2; clone_size: few; cdr3_aa: CASRSGSGETQYF; cdr3_nt: TGTGCCAGCAGAAGCGGGAGTGGTGAGACCCAGTACTTC
v_call: TRBV3-1; j_call: TRBJ2-5; d_call: -; clone_size: many; cdr3_aa: CASSRGHGETQYF; cdr3_nt: TGTGCCAGCAGCCGCGGACACGGAGAGACCCAGTACTTC
v_call: TRBV30; j_call: TRBJ2-5; d_call: -; clone_size: many; cdr3_aa: CASDVYRAETQYF; cdr3_nt: TGTGCCTCAGACGTCTACAGGGCAGAGACCCAGTACTTC
v_call: TRBV20-1; j_call: TRBJ1-1; d_call: -; clone_size: many; cdr3_aa: CSARSGNTEAFF; cdr3_nt: TGCAGTGCTAGATCCGGGAACACTGAAGCTTTCTTT
v_call: TRBV20-1; j_call: TRBJ2-5; d_call: TRBD2; clone_size: many; cdr3_aa: CSAGGLAGQETQYF; cdr3_nt: TGCAGTGCTGGCGGCCTAGCGGGTCAAGAGACCCAGTACTTC
v_call: TRBV30; j_call: TRBJ2-7; d_call: -; clone_size: once; cdr3_aa: CVWSAVVGVSYEQYF; cdr3_nt: TGTGTCTGGAGTGCGGTAGTAGGGGTATCCTACGAGCAGTACTTC
v_call: TRBV6-1; j_call: TRBJ1-2; d_call: -; clone_size: -; cdr3_aa: CASSPGTRDGYTF; cdr3_nt: TGTGCCAGCAGCCCCGGGACTAGGGATGGCTACACCTTC
v_call: TRBV20-1; j_call: TRBJ1-5; d_call: TRBD1; clone_size: many; cdr3_aa: CSASGTGWVQPQHF; cdr3_nt: TGCAGTGCTAGCGGGACAGGGTGGGTTCAGCCCCAGCATTTT
v_call: TRBV4-1; j_call: TRBJ1-2; d_call: -; clone_size: many; cdr3_aa: CASSQVLGFYGYTF; cdr3_nt: TGCGCCAGCAGCCAAGTGTTAGGGTTTTATGGCTACACCTTC
v_call: TRBV12-3/TRBV12-4; j_call: TRBJ2-2; d_call: -; clone_size: many; cdr3_aa: CASSARDTDNTGELFF; cdr3_nt: TGTGCCAGCAGTGCCCGGGACACGGACAACACCGGGGAGCTGTTTTTT
v_call: TRBV5-1; j_call: TRBJ1-2; d_call: -; clone_size: many; cdr3_aa: CASSLSGGSNYGYTF; cdr3_nt: TGCGCCAGCAGCTTATCGGGAGGTTCTAACTATGGCTACACCTTC
v_call: TRBV19; j_call: TRBJ1-1; d_call: -; clone_size: many; cdr3_aa: CASSDRDRAGTEAFF; cdr3_nt: TGTGCCAGTAGTGACCGGGACCGAGCCGGGACTGAAGCTTTCTTT
v_call: TRBV12-3/TRBV12-4; j_call: TRBJ2-2; d_call: -; clone_size: many; cdr3_aa: CASSPTLNTGELFF; cdr3_nt: TGTGCCAGCAGCCCCACACTTAACACCGGGGAGCTGTTTTTT
v_call: TRBV6-1; j_call: TRBJ1-1; d_call: -; clone_size: many; cdr3_aa: CASSPGRGGRAFF; cdr3_nt: TGTGCCAGCAGCCCCGGGAGAGGGGGAAGAGCTTTCTTT
v_call: TRBV30; j_call: TRBJ2-5; d_call: TRBD2; clone_size: many; cdr3_aa: CAWSSRGASGREETQYF; cdr3_nt: TGTGCCTGGAGTTCGAGGGGGGCTAGCGGGAGGGAAGAGACCCAGTACTTC
v_call: TRBV28; j_call: TRBJ2-7; d_call: -; clone_size: -; cdr3_aa: CASSRIGSYEQYF; cdr3_nt: TGTGCCAGCAGTCGCATAGGCTCCTACGAGCAGTACTTC
v_call: TRBV3-1; j_call: TRBJ2-4; d_call: -; clone_size: many; cdr3_aa: CASSQDLNIQYF; cdr3_nt: TGTGCCAGCAGCCAAGACCTAAACATTCAGTACTTC
v_call: TRBV5-1; j_call: TRBJ1-2; d_call: -; clone_size: many; cdr3_aa: CASSKGTENVQTYGYTF; cdr3_nt: TGCGCCAGCAGCAAAGGGACCGAGAATGTGCAAACGTATGGCTACACCTTC
v_call: TRBV6-1; j_call: TRBJ1-1; d_call: -; clone_size: many; cdr3_aa: CASSVEGQWNTEAFF; cdr3_nt: TGTGCCAGCAGTGTTGAAGGACAATGGAACACTGAAGCTTTCTTT
v_call: TRBV5-1; j_call: TRBJ2-7; d_call: -; clone_size: many; cdr3_aa: CASSLAGAAYEQYF; cdr3_nt: TGCGCCAGCAGCTTGGCGGGAGCGGCGTACGAGCAGTACTTC
v_call: TRBV2; j_call: TRBJ2-7; d_call: -; clone_size: many; cdr3_aa: CASTTGLPLYEQYF; cdr3_nt: TGTGCCAGCACCACGGGACTTCCTCTATACGAGCAGTACTTC
v_call: TRBV12-3/TRBV12-4; j_call: TRBJ1-3; d_call: -; clone_size: many; cdr3_aa: CASSETPNRNTIYF; cdr3_nt: TGTGCCAGCAGCGAGACTCCGAACAGAAACACCATATATTTT